The 15 T cell receptor beta chains below were found in one sample sequenced in a study of T cells in women clearing cervical HPV infection. Assay: immunoSEQ multiplex PCR; the TCRdb copy retains only in-frame clones and omits some. This table lists 20,000 to 25,000 clones. Sample: blood buffy coat. These receptors all stem from a woman aged 18-70 years with a cervical HPV16 infection that either progressed to CIN3+ or cleared (not recorded which).

Notes on this clone: Coverage ceases 3 residues before the CDR3 finishes, and the germline J gene fills in the end. This sequence joins TRBV20-1 and TRBJ2-1; D possibly matches TRBD1 or TRBD2 (6 bases each). The CDR3 length is 16 residues. Trimming took off 6 bases at V and 0 bases at J, with 18 bases between the two ends. In germline, CDR1 is DFQATT, CDR2 SNEGSKA (reference sequence). CDR3 DNA, as far as it was read: TGCAGTGCAATAGGGGGATCGGAGGGCTCCTACAATGAG. Translated, it gives CSAIGGSEGSYNE. The entire CDR3 protein reads CSAIGGSEGSYNEQFF.

As for this clone: The read terminates 3 residues ahead of where the CDR3 ends, so the germline J gene completes it. The chain combines TRBV6-2 or TRBV6-3 with TRBJ2-6; D is uncertain. Trimming removed 7 bases at V and 0 bases at J, with 16 bases between. The CDR3 sequence is 17 residues long. Germline V CDR1 and CDR2: MNHEY, SVGEGT. The sequenced CDR3 bases are TGTGCCAGCACCGAAAAACCTTATAGCTCTGGGGCCAACGTC. Encoded protein: CASTEKPYSSGANV. The complete CDR3 reads CASTEKPYSSGANVLTF.

As concerns this clone: The read ends 3 residues shy of where the CDR3 ends; the end is completed using the germline J gene. This chain connects TRBV9 to TRBJ1-2; D perhaps matches TRBD1 (6 bases). V dropped 4 bases and J dropped 4 bases, with 11 bases sitting between them. Germline CDR1 SGDLS, CDR2 YYNGEE. This CDR3 has 13 residues. CDR3 DNA (partial): TGTGCCAGCAGCCCCACAGGGCTCTATGGC. Translation: CASSPTGLYG. The full CDR3 reads CASSPTGLYGYTF. The variable domain in full, with the rest retrieved from reference TRBV9 and TRBJ1-2, is DSGVTQTPKHLITATGQRVTLRCSPRSGDLSVYWYQQSLDQGLQFLIQYYNGEERAKGNILERFSAQQFPDLHSELNLSSLELGDSALYFCASSPTGLYGYTFGSGTRLTVV.

A note on this clone: Read data end 3 residues before the CDR3 end; the end is taken from the germline J gene. V usage is TRBV5-1 and J usage is TRBJ2-1; TRBD1 aligns across 7 bases. The CDR3 contains 15 residues. The germline CDR1 and CDR2 sequences are SGHRS and YFSETQ. Trimming removed 4 bases from V and 2 bases from J; junction bases left unmatched: 6. CDR3 DNA (partial): TGCGCCAGCAGCACCGGGACAGATCCCTACAATGAG. It encodes CASSTGTDPYNE. The entire CDR3 is CASSTGTDPYNEQFF.

This chain's CDR3 is CASSRQGIQETQYF. CDR3 bases read: TGTGCCAGCAGCAGACAGGGGATTCAAGAGACC. This chain joins TRBV5-4 and TRBJ2-5, with 8 bases lining up with TRBD1. The CDR3 end lies 3 residues beyond the end of the read and is filled in from the germline J gene. The germline gives CDR1 SGHNT, CDR2 YYREEE (reference sequence). The CDR3 loop spans 14 amino acids. V dropped 4 bases and J dropped 2; count of bases not matched to a gene: 4.

Concerning this clone itself: The read stops 3 residues short of the end of the CDR3; the missing end is completed from the germline J gene. The chain is built from TRBV7-9 and TRBJ2-1; possibly TRBD1 for D (5 bases). Trimming pared 2 bases from V and 3 bases from J, leaving 11 bases between. The CDR3 is 15 amino acids. Germline assignment: CDR1 SEHNR and CDR2 FQNEAQ (reference sequence). This chain's CDR3 is CASSLKGQGYNEQFF. The covered CDR3 bases are TGTGCCAGCAGCTTAAAGGGCCAGGGCTACAATGAG.

Concerning this clone itself: The read terminates 3 residues before the CDR3 end, so the remaining end is supplied by the germline J gene. The rearrangement joins TRBV20-1 to TRBJ2-7; 8 positions match TRBD2. V shed 3 bases and J 3 bases; nucleotides not matched to a gene: 10. This CDR3 comprises 15 residues. CDR1 DFQATT and CDR2 SNEGSKA come from the germline V gene (reference sequence). CDR3: CSARWAGGGDYEQYF. The DNA read from the CDR3 is TGCAGTGCTAGGTGGGCCGGGGGGGGTGACTACGAG.

Regarding this clone: The CDR3 goes on 3 residues after the read ends, and that part is filled in from the germline J gene. This sample includes further DNA sequences coding for the same CDR3. V and J are TRBV29-1 and TRBJ1-2, with D perhaps matching TRBD1 (6 bases). V was pared by 6 bases and J by 7 bases, with 18 bases between. This CDR3 comprises 13 residues. Germline lookup yields CDR1 SQVTM and CDR2 ANQGSEA. Here the CDR3 reads CSVEDSSMAGYTF. Partial CDR3 DNA: TGCAGCGTCGAGGACAGTTCCATGGCTGGC.

As for this clone: Read sequence stops 3 residues before the CDR3 end, and the germline J gene provides the missing end. V is TRBV2 and J is TRBJ2-7; D call uncertain. V lost 0 bases, J lost 6 bases, and 3 bases lay in between. Germline CDR1 and CDR2: SNHLY and FYNNEI. The CDR3 runs 11 residues. The CDR3 spells CASSEAREQYF. The CDR3 bases that were read are TGTGCCAGCAGTGAAGCTCGCGAG.

To note about this clone: The read ends 3 residues early relative to the CDR3; the germline J gene fills the gap. J is TRBJ2-5 and V is TRBV30; possibly TRBD1 for D (6 bases). Germline V gene data show CDR1 as GTSNPN and CDR2 as SVGIG (reference sequence). CDR3 length equals 14 residues. Trimming stripped 1 base from V and 1 base from J, with 10 bases between. CDR3 sequence: CAWSAGHFQETQYF. Partial CDR3 DNA: TGTGCCTGGAGTGCGGGACACTTCCAAGAGACC. Full variable domain (remainder filled in from reference TRBV30 and TRBJ2-5): SQTIHQWPATLVQPVGSPLSLECTVEGTSNPNLYWYRQAAGRGLQLLFYSVGIGQISSEVPQNLSASRPQDRQFILSSKKLLLSDSGFYLCAWSAGHFQETQYFGPGTRLLVL.

To note about this clone: The junction shows a germline mismatch at one end, possibly a read error. The sequenced fragment ends 3 residues before the CDR3 boundary, so the rest is inferred from the germline J gene. The sample contains more than one DNA sequence encoding this CDR3. This chain links TRBV7-9 with TRBJ1-3; D unresolved. This CDR3 has 14 residues. The germline V gene has CDR1 SEHNR and CDR2 FQNEAQ (reference sequence). The sequenced part of the CDR3 DNA is TGTGCCAGCAGCCCCATAGCAGCTGGAAACACG. This gives the protein CASSPIAAGNT. The entire CDR3 is CASSPIAAGNTIYF.

Comment on this clone: The read ends 3 residues early relative to the CDR3; the germline J gene fills the gap. The rearrangement uses TRBV30 and TRBJ2-3; 7 nucleotides line up with TRBD1. CDR1 is GTSNPN, CDR2 SVGIG, per germline (reference sequence). This CDR3 has 14 residues. CDR3 in amino acids: CAWSVWDRRQPQYF. CDR3 DNA (partial): TGTGCCTGGAGTGTGTGGGACAGAAGACAGCCG.

To note about this clone: Coverage ceases 3 residues before the CDR3 finishes, and the germline J gene fills in the end. This chain joins TRBV12-3 or TRBV12-4 and TRBJ2-3, with 9 bases matching TRBD2. There are 16 residues in the CDR3. The V and J ends lost 1 base and 5 bases, in that order; junction bases with no gene match: 7. Partial CDR3 DNA: TGTGCCAGCAGTTTAGAAGGGGCGGGGGGGGGAGATACG. As protein: CASSLEGAGGGDT. In full, the CDR3 is CASSLEGAGGGDTQYF.

Remarks on this clone: The DNA ends 3 residues before the CDR3 does, and the rest of the CDR3 is filled in from the germline J gene. The V gene is TRBV2, the J gene TRBJ1-2, with 9 bases aligning to TRBD1. Germline CDR1 reads SNHLY; CDR2 reads FYNNEI. This CDR3 contains 13 residues. The covered CDR3 bases are TGTGCCAGCAGTTGGGACAGGGAATACGAC. It encodes CASSWDREYD. The complete CDR3 reads CASSWDREYDYTF.

Of note for this clone: The read ends 3 residues shy of where the CDR3 ends; the end is completed using the germline J gene. The chain combines TRBV15 with TRBJ2-5; 8 bases line up with TRBD1. Germline trimming cut 5 bases from V and 5 bases from J; bases unmatched to any gene: 7. Germline V gene lookup returns CDR1 LNHNV and CDR2 YYDKDF (reference sequence). This CDR3 region has 14 residues. CDR3: CATSPRGLEETQYF. The CDR3 bases that were read are TGTGCCACCAGCCCCAGGGGGCTCGAGGAGACC.